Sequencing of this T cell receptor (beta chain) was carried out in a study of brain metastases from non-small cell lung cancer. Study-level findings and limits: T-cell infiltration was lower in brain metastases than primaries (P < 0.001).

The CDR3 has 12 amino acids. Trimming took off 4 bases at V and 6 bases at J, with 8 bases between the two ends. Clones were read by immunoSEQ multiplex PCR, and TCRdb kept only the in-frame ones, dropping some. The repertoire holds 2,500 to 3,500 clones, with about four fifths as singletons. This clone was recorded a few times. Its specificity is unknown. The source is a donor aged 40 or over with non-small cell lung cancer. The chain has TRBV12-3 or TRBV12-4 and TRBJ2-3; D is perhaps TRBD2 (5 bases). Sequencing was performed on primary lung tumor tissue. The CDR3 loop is CASSSWEDTQYF. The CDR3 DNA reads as TGTGCCAGCAGTTCCTGGGAGGATACGCAGTATTTT.